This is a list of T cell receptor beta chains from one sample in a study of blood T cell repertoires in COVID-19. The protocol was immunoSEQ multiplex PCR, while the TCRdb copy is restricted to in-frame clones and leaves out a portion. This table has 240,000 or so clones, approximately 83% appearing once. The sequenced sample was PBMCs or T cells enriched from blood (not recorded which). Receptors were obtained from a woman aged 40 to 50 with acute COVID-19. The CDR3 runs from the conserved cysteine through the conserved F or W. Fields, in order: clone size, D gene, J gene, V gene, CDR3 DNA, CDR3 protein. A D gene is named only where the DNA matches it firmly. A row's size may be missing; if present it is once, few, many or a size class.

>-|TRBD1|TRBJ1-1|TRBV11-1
TGTGCCAGCAGCCCGGGACAGGGATACACTGAAGCTTTCTTT
CASSPGQGYTEAFF
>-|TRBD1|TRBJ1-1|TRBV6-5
TGTGCCAGCAGCCCAGGGGGTTTGAACACTGAAGCTTTCTTT
CASSPGGLNTEAFF
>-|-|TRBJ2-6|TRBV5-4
TGTGCCAGCAGCTTCGGGGTATCTGGGGCCAACGTCCTGACTTTC
CASSFGVSGANVLTF
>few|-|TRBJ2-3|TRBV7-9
TGTGCCAGCAGCCCGGAGGCAGATACGCAGTATTTT
CASSPEADTQYF
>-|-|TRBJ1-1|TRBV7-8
TGTGCCAGCACCCTGGGTTCAGGGTCGGCGAACACTGAAGCTTTCTTT
CASTLGSGSANTEAFF
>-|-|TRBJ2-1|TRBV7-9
TGTGCCAGCACCCTCCTGGCGGCCTTAACCCAAAGCTCCTACAATGAGCAGTTCTTC
CASTLLAALTQSSYNEQFF
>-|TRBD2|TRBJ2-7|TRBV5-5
TGTGCCAGCAGCTTGGGTGGCGGGAGGTTCTACGAGCAGTACTTC
CASSLGGGRFYEQYF
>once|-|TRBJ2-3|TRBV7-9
TGTGCCAGCAGCGGGGGACATGACACAGATACGCAGTATTTT
CASSGGHDTDTQYF
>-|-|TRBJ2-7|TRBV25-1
TGTGCCAGCAGTACTAGGCTCAGTGGGACAAGCACCTACGAGCAGTACTTC
CASSTRLSGTSTYEQYF
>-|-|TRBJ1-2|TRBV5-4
TGTGCCAGCAGCTTGCCCATTACTTCAAGCGGTGGCTACACCTTC
CASSLPITSSGGYTF
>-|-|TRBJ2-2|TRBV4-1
TGCGCCAGCAGCCAAGCAGGGAACACCGGGGAGCTGTTTTTT
CASSQAGNTGELFF
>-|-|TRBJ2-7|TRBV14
TGTGCCAGCAGCCAAGACAGGGGTAAGACCTACGAGCAGTACTTC
CASSQDRGKTYEQYF
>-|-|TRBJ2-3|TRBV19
TGTGCCAGTAGTCTCGACAGCAGCACAGATACGCAGTATTTT
CASSLDSSTDTQYF
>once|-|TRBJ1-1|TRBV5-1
TGCGCCAGCAGCTCCGAGGGACTGTTCACTGAAGCTTTCTTT
CASSSEGLFTEAFF
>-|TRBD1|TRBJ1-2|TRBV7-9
TGTGCCAGCAGCAGCCAGGGACAGGGCGTTGGTGGCTACACCTTC
CASSSQGQGVGGYTF
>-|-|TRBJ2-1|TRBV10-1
TGCGCCAGCAGTGAGACGGGGGTGTCCTACAATGAGCAGTTCTTC
CASSETGVSYNEQFF
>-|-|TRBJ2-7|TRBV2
TGTGCCAGCAGAACCTACTACGAGCAGTACTTC
CASRTYYEQYF
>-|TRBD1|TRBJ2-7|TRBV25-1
TGTGCCAGCGGACAGGGAAGTGCCTACGAGCAGTACTTC
CASGQGSAYEQYF
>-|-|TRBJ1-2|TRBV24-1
TGTGCCACCAGTGATTTGGGGACTGCGGGGATCTATGGCTACACCTTC
CATSDLGTAGIYGYTF
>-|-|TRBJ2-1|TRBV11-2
TGTGCCAGCAGCCCCGACAATGAGCAGTTCTTC
CASSPDNEQFF
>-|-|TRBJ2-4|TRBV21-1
TGTGCCAGCAGCCGGACAGGGCGAGGAAACATTCAGTACTTC
CASSRTGRGNIQYF
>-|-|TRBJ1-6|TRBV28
TGTGCCAGCAGTTTAATGGGCGACCCCGATTCACCCCTCCACTTT
CASSLMGDPDSPLHF
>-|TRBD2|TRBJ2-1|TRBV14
TGTGCCAGCAGCCAAGTACCGGGACTAGCGGGGATCTACAATGAGCAGTTCTTC
CASSQVPGLAGIYNEQFF
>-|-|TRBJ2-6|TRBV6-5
TGTGCCAGCAGGGACAACAGGGCTGGGGCCAACGTCCTGACTTTC
CASRDNRAGANVLTF
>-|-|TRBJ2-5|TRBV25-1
TGTGCCAGCAGAGGGAGGGACAACTCCCAAGAGACCCAGTACTTC
CASRGRDNSQETQYF
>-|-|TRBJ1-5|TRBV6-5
TGTGCCAGCAGTCCGACTTTTGGTCAGCCCCAGCATTTT
CASSPTFGQPQHF
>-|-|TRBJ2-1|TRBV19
TGTGCCAGTAGGGGCCCGCGGGAAAGACCCCGCTCCTACAATGAGCAGTTCTTC
CASRGPRERPRSYNEQFF
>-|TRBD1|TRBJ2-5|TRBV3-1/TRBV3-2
TGTGCCAGCAGCCCGCACCGGGGACAGCCTCAACGAGAGACCCAGTACTTC
CASSPHRGQPQRETQYF
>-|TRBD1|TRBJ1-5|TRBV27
TGTGCCAGCAGAAGGGGGACAGGCTATAGCAATCAGCCCCAGCATTTT
CASRRGTGYSNQPQHF
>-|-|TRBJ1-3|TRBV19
TGTGCCAGTAGTATAGGGAGAGCTGGAAACACCATATATTTT
CASSIGRAGNTIYF
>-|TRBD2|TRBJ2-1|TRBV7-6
TGTGCCAGCAGCTTAGCCCTAGCGGGAGGGCATAATGAGCAGTTCTTC
CASSLALAGGHNEQFF
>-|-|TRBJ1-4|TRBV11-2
TGTGCCAGCAGCTTGCAATTGGGAGGCCTCCTGGAAAAACTGTTTTTT
CASSLQLGGLLEKLFF
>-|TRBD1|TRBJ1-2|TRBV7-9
TGTGCCAGCAGCTTAGCTACCGGGACAGGGAGAGGCTATGGCTACACCTTC
CASSLATGTGRGYGYTF
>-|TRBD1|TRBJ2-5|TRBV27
TGTGCCAGCAGTCCCGGACAGGGAGGTCCTCAAGAGACCCAGTACTTC
CASSPGQGGPQETQYF
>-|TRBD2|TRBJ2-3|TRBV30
TGTGCCTGGAGTAAGGGACTAGCTGGAGATACGCAGTATTTT
CAWSKGLAGDTQYF
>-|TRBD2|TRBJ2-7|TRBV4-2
TGTGCCAGCAGCCAAGATCTTGGGACCGGGACTACGAAAGAGCAGTACTTC
CASSQDLGTGTTKEQYF
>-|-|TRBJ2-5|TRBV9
TGTGCCAGCAGCGTTAGTGAGGGAGGGGGTCAAGAGACCCAGTACTTC
CASSVSEGGGQETQYF
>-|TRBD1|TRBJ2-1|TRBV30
TGTGCCTGGAGTCCTACTACAACAGGGGGCGGAAAAGTGTACAATGAGCAGTTCTTC
CAWSPTTTGGGKVYNEQFF
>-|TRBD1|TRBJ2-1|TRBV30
TGTGCCTGGAGTCGGGCAGGGGGCTCCTACAATGAGCAGTTCTTC
CAWSRAGGSYNEQFF
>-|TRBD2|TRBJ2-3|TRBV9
TGTGCCAGCAGCGCCTCGAGGGAGGGACTCCCCACAGATACGCAGTATTTT
CASSASREGLPTDTQYF